This TCR beta chain is drawn from a study of T cell changes during pregnancy in multiple sclerosis. Only in-frame clones appear in the TCRdb table, and some are missing; sequencing was by immunoSEQ multiplex PCR. The data hold roughly 64,000 clones, with approximately 92% observed a single time. This clone was seen more than once but under ten times. Germline V gene sequence: CDR1 SEHNR, CDR2 FQNEAQ (reference sequence). Trimming left V 5 bases short and J 5 bases short, with 10 bases between. The CDR3 is made up of 13 amino acids. The TCR comes from a female donor with multiple sclerosis, enrolled in a pregnancy study. The sample consisted of peripheral blood, taken in the second trimester of pregnancy. This sequence joins TRBV7-9 and TRBJ2-1, with D perhaps matching TRBD1 (5 bases). CDR3 protein: CASSETENNEQFF. The CDR3 DNA reads TGTGCCAGCAGCGAGACAGAGAACAATGAGCAGTTCTTC.